The 5 T cell receptor beta chains below all came from one sample that was sequenced in a study of Ad26.COV2.S vaccination and SARS-CoV-2 variants (dated by TCRdb to the early 2020s). Read against the paper, the sample's treatment or condition label means: about 20 received Ad26.COV2.S at low or high dose, single or two shots; about 5 received placebo; per-sample allocation not given. For vaccine and placebo recipients, repertoires were sequenced using samples collected on day 63 after the first injection. Library prep was done by the immunoSEQ multiplex PCR assay. Sourced from immuneACCESS, this table was stored by TCRdb with only in-frame sequences that have V and J called. A share of the clones is absent; for the studies checked, an unresolved V gene accounts for under half, and the remainder has no known explanation. This sample lists a few hundred thousand clones; about 80% were detected once. Clones ranked in the top ten supply about 7.1% of the sample.

Sequenced here: peripheral blood, sampled in a trial of Ad26.COV2.S vaccine versus placebo. These receptors all stem from a person between 18 and 65 years old who received the Ad26.COV2.S COVID-19 vaccine or a placebo.

The rearrangement uses TRBV29-1 and TRBJ1-5; D may be TRBD1 (5 bases). The CDR3 spans 13 residues. V lost 6 bases and J lost 2, with 11 bases in between. In germline, CDR1 is SQVTM, CDR2 ANQGSEA. The CDR3 coding sequence is TGCAGCGTCCTAGTAGGGGGCAATCAGCCCCAGCATTTT. Its protein product is CSVLVGGNQPQHF.

The rearrangement uses TRBV19 and TRBJ2-2, with D perhaps given as TRBD1 or TRBD2 (5 bases each). Trimming removed 5 bases at V and 7 bases at J, with 17 bases between. Germline CDR1 reads LNHDA; CDR2 reads SQIVND (reference sequence). This CDR3 is built from 15 residues. CDR3 in amino acids: CASSWGYPLGGELFF. The DNA for the CDR3 is TGTGCCAGTAGTTGGGGGTATCCGCTGGGCGGGGAGCTGTTTTTT.

The genes are TRBV18 and TRBJ2-7, with 8 bases identical to TRBD1. Trimming took 3 bases from V and 5 from J; bases not matched to a gene: 6. Germline lookup yields CDR1 KGHSH and CDR2 LQKENI. CDR3 length: 14 amino acids. In DNA, the CDR3 is TGTGCCAGCTCACCCACGGACAGGGACAACGAGCAGTACTTC. Translated: CASSPTDRDNEQYF.

The rearrangement joins TRBV2 to TRBJ1-5; D gene ambiguous. This CDR3 spans 14 amino acids. V shed 1 base and J shed 0 bases, with 4 bases lying between them. Germline values: CDR1 SNHLY, CDR2 FYNNEI. DNA of the CDR3: TGTGCCAGCAGTGAAGTTTATAGCAATCAGCCCCAGCATTTT. Encoded protein: CASSEVYSNQPQHF.

V is TRBV28 and J is TRBJ1-1, with D maybe TRBD1 (6 bases). The V and J ends lost 5 bases and 3 bases respectively, with 13 bases between them. Germline V gene data show CDR1 as MDHEN and CDR2 as SYDVKM. The CDR3 runs to 14 residues. DNA for the CDR3: TGTGCCAGCAGTCTCACAGGGAGGGACACTGAAGCTTTCTTT. Encoded protein: CASSLTGRDTEAFF. The full variable domain, rest sourced from reference TRBV28 and TRBJ1-1, is DVKVTQSSRYLVKRTGEKVFLECVQDMDHENMFWYRQDPGLGLRLIYFSYDVKMKEKGDIPEGYSVSREKKERFSLILESASTNQTSMYLCASSLTGRDTEAFFGQGTRLTVV.